This TCR beta chain emerged from a study of control samples from healthy donors and cancer patients. Trimming took 5 bases from V and 5 from J; bases not matched to a gene: 10. CDR3 length: 15 amino acids. Germline V lookup: CDR1 MNHEY, CDR2 SMNVEV (reference sequence). Method: immunoSEQ multiplex PCR; TCRdb's copy keeps in-frame clones and lacks some. Among several thousand clones, approximately 80% were seen once, and the ten largest hold roughly 9%. The clonotype originates from a female donor with melanoma. Sequencing was carried out using formalin-fixed, paraffin-embedded tissue. The V and J genes are TRBV27 and TRBJ2-7, with TRBD2 identical over 9 bases. CDR3 DNA: TGTGCCAGCAGTCGTGTGGCGGGAGGGCCAGACGAGCAGTACTTC. This translates into CASSRVAGGPDEQYF.